These T cell receptor beta chains were read from a single sample in a study of the immune and genomic landscape of osteosarcoma. Produced via immunoSEQ multiplex PCR; TCRdb's table is partial and in-frame only. The sample lists over 2,500 clones, over 65% occurring once. Sequenced material: metastatic tumor tissue from the lung. These receptors were collected from a woman aged 18-35 years with osteosarcoma. CDR3s include the opening cysteine and the closing phenylalanine or tryptophan. The D gene is left open where the match is weak. Size is stated for part of the rows, as once, few or many counts, or as a class when the clone is expanded.

CDR3 protein,CDR3 DNA,V gene,J gene,clone size,D gene
CASSESSGWDEQFF,TGTGCCAGCAGCGAATCTAGCGGGTGGGATGAGCAGTTCTTC,TRBV9,TRBJ2-1,NA,TRBD2
CASSWRRSTQRSDTQYF,TGTGCCAGCAGCTGGAGGCGGTCTACTCAGAGGTCGGATACGCAGTATTTT,TRBV7-2,TRBJ2-3,NA,NA
CASSYAGGPPDTQYF,TGTGCCAGCAGTTACGCGGGGGGGCCCCCAGATACGCAGTATTTT,TRBV6-5,TRBJ2-3,NA,TRBD2
CASSMSHQTGWVAVTQYF,TGTGCCAGTAGTATGTCCCACCAGACAGGTTGGGTCGCAGTGACCCAGTACTTC,TRBV19,TRBJ2-5,NA,NA
CAISPGTVNEQFF,TGTGCCATCAGCCCCGGGACAGTCAATGAGCAGTTCTTC,TRBV10-3,TRBJ2-1,NA,TRBD1
CSAPSGGLNEQFF,TGCAGCGCCCCCTCAGGGGGTCTAAATGAGCAGTTCTTC,TRBV29-1,TRBJ2-1,NA,TRBD1
CASRLGVTDTQYF,TGTGCCAGCCGCCTGGGAGTAACAGATACGCAGTATTTT,TRBV2,TRBJ2-3,NA,NA
CASSEVGQAYQPQHF,TGTGCCAGCAGTGAGGTGGGACAAGCTTATCAGCCCCAGCATTTT,TRBV2,TRBJ1-5,NA,NA
CASSGGGSAYEQYF,TGTGCCAGCAGCGGGGGAGGGTCCGCCTACGAGCAGTACTTC,TRBV7-2,TRBJ2-7,NA,TRBD2
CASSWEYEQYF,TGTGCCAGCAGCTGGGAGTACGAGCAGTACTTC,TRBV11-2,TRBJ2-7,few,NA
CASRTGAVGYTF,TGTGCCAGCAGGACAGGGGCGGTTGGCTACACCTTC,TRBV27,TRBJ1-2,few,TRBD1
CASSASPGPGNTIYF,TGTGCCAGCAGCGCCTCCCCAGGGCCCGGGAACACCATATATTTT,TRBV5-5,TRBJ1-3,NA,NA
CASSWGEGTDTQYF,TGTGCCAGCAGCTGGGGGGAGGGCACAGATACGCAGTATTTT,TRBV7-9,TRBJ2-3,NA,NA
CASSPHQETQYF,TGTGCCAGCAGCCCTCACCAAGAGACCCAGTACTTC,TRBV7-6,TRBJ2-5,NA,NA
CASSSDRWEQPQHF,TGTGCCAGCAGCTCGGACAGGTGGGAACAGCCCCAGCATTTT,TRBV5-6,TRBJ1-5,NA,TRBD1
CASSGSWVGEQYF,TGTGCCAGCAGCGGGTCGTGGGTCGGGGAGCAGTACTTC,TRBV9,TRBJ2-7,NA,NA
CASSLQGRGMNTEAFF,TGCGCCAGCAGCTTACAGGGGAGAGGGATGAACACTGAAGCTTTCTTT,TRBV5-1,TRBJ1-1,NA,TRBD1
CASSQPGNTIYF,TGTGCCAGTAGTCAACCTGGAAACACCATATATTTT,TRBV19,TRBJ1-3,NA,NA
CASSEGRSGVTDTQYF,TGTGCCAGCAGCGAGGGGCGTAGCGGGGTCACAGATACGCAGTATTTT,TRBV7-6,TRBJ2-3,NA,TRBD2
CASSQAGGDLLKEIVEAFF,TGTGCCAGCAGCCAAGCAGGGGGCGATTTATTGAAGGAGATCGTTGAAGCTTTCTTT,TRBV14,TRBJ1-1,NA,TRBD1
CASGSTGGHEQYF,TGTGCTAGTGGCTCGACAGGGGGCCACGAGCAGTACTTC,TRBV12-5,TRBJ2-7,once,TRBD1
CASSFQETQYF,TGCGCCAGCAGCTTCCAAGAGACCCAGTACTTC,TRBV5-1,TRBJ2-5,NA,NA
CASSLGLAAQYF,TGTGCCAGCAGCTTGGGACTAGCGGCCCAGTACTTC,TRBV5-4,TRBJ2-5,NA,TRBD2